A selection of T cell receptor beta chains follows, all from one sample in a study of ipilimumab plus nivolumab after autologous stem cell transplantation. Clones were sequenced by immunoSEQ multiplex PCR, and TCRdb holds only the in-frame ones, with some missing. Of fewer than 30,000 clones listed, 85% to 90% are singletons. The material was PBMCs, obtained in a trial of ipilimumab plus nivolumab as post-transplant consolidation. These receptors came from a male donor with diffuse large B-cell lymphoma. The conserved cysteine and the conserved F or W are not part of the CDR3 here. Fields, in order: J gene, V gene, CDR3 protein.

J gene: TRBJ1-2
V gene: TRBV6-5
CDR3 protein: ASSSQGGEFYGYT

J gene: TRBJ1-2
V gene: TRBV19
CDR3 protein: ASSIDSAAYGYT

J gene: TRBJ1-2
V gene: TRBV14
CDR3 protein: ASSFDRPSGYT

J gene: TRBJ1-6
V gene: TRBV6-1
CDR3 protein: ASSEAGTGLYSPLH

J gene: TRBJ1-1
V gene: TRBV9
CDR3 protein: ASSRDRGHLSTEAF

J gene: TRBJ1-1
V gene: TRBV5-1
CDR3 protein: ASSSLTGEAF

J gene: TRBJ2-7
V gene: TRBV18
CDR3 protein: ASSPDRSSYEQY

J gene: TRBJ2-5
V gene: TRBV6-6
CDR3 protein: ASSTRTSWETQY

J gene: TRBJ1-2
V gene: TRBV5-1
CDR3 protein: ASSPDGQGSGYT

J gene: TRBJ2-3
V gene: TRBV7-2
CDR3 protein: ASSFDNTDTQY

J gene: TRBJ2-5
V gene: TRBV7-2
CDR3 protein: ASSLAGLGETQY

J gene: TRBJ2-3
V gene: TRBV7-2
CDR3 protein: ASTPNMADTQY

J gene: TRBJ2-7
V gene: TRBV5-4
CDR3 protein: ASSWGTGGGYEQY

J gene: TRBJ1-5
V gene: TRBV19
CDR3 protein: ASTATGSLNQPQH

J gene: TRBJ2-2
V gene: TRBV6-5
CDR3 protein: ASNDNSAGELF

J gene: TRBJ1-2
V gene: TRBV7-2
CDR3 protein: ASSLGRAASGGYT